This is a list of T cell receptor beta chains from one sample in a study of identical twins. Via MiXCR, TCRdb re-called the 5' RACE reads, giving one row per CDR3 protein. This table holds 500,000 to 700,000 distinct CDR3 sequences, around 7.5% found once. The same sample was also used in a study of yellow fever vaccine responses in identical twins.

The material sequenced was PBMCs. Receptor source: a woman in her late teens or twenties in good health. CDR3s include the opening cysteine and the closing phenylalanine or tryptophan. A D gene is named only where the DNA matches it firmly. Rows may omit the clone size; those that give it use once, few, many or a size class.

j_call | cdr3_length | d_call | clone_size | v_call | cdr3_aa | cdr3_nt
TRBJ2-2 | 13 | TRBD1 | few | TRBV29-1 | CSTRQGGTGELFF | TGCAGCACCAGACAGGGTGGGACCGGGGAGCTGTTTTTT
TRBJ2-7 | 13 | TRBD1 | many | TRBV24-1 | CATSGTGGYEQYF | TGTGCCACCTCCGGGACAGGGGGCTACGAGCAGTACTTC
TRBJ2-2 | 15 | TRBD2 | few | TRBV20-1 | CSAKLGTTWDGELFF | TGCAGTGCTAAACTTGGGACTACCTGGGACGGGGAGCTGTTTTTT
TRBJ2-1 | 14 | NA | NA | TRBV5-4 | CASRGVPQDNEQFF | TGTGCCAGCAGAGGGGTCCCCCAGGACAATGAGCAGTTCTTC
TRBJ2-1 | 14 | NA | many | TRBV12-3/TRBV12-4 | CASSHRGTANEQFF | TGTGCCAGCAGCCACCGTGGGACTGCCAATGAGCAGTTCTTC
TRBJ1-4 | 12 | NA | few | TRBV2 | CASSEAGEKLFF | TGTGCCAGCAGTGAAGCGGGAGAAAAACTGTTTTTT
TRBJ1-1 | 14 | NA | many | TRBV2 | CASSEFQGDTEAFF | TGTGCCAGCAGTGAATTTCAGGGAGACACTGAAGCTTTCTTT
TRBJ2-7 | 16 | TRBD2 | NA | TRBV5-1 | CASSLNHGTRGDEQYF | TGCGCCAGCAGCTTGAACCACGGGACTAGGGGGGACGAGCAGTACTTC
TRBJ2-5 | 13 | NA | NA | TRBV18 | CASSSKKRETQYF | TGTGCCAGCTCATCGAAGAAAAGGGAGACCCAGTACTTC
TRBJ2-1 | 16 | TRBD2 | NA | TRBV3-1 | CASSPRTSGGYSEQFF | TGTGCCAGCAGCCCGAGGACTAGCGGGGGGTATAGTGAGCAGTTCTTC
TRBJ2-5 | 13 | NA | many | TRBV5-6 | CASSFWNQETQYF | TGTGCCAGCAGCTTCTGGAACCAAGAGACCCAGTACTTC
TRBJ2-1 | 15 | TRBD2 | NA | TRBV7-3 | CASSGYSGGRDEQFF | TGTGCCAGCAGCGGCTATAGCGGAGGGAGGGATGAGCAGTTCTTC
TRBJ2-7 | 16 | TRBD2 | few | TRBV12-3/TRBV12-4 | CASSLTGLAGAGEQYF | TGTGCCAGCAGTCTAACTGGACTAGCGGGAGCGGGCGAGCAGTACTTC
TRBJ2-7 | 15 | NA | NA | TRBV12-1 | CARGAGLLCSYEQYF | TGTGCCAGGGGCGCTGGACTGCTGTGCTCCTACGAGCAGTACTTC
TRBJ2-1 | 14 | NA | many | TRBV20-1 | CSAPQTSSGWEQFF | TGCAGTGCCCCCCAGACTAGTTCCGGATGGGAGCAGTTCTTC
TRBJ2-1 | 10 | NA | NA | TRBV20-1 | CSALANEQFF | TGCAGTGCTTTAGCGAATGAGCAGTTCTTC
TRBJ1-4 | 16 | TRBD1 | NA | TRBV6-1 | CASSRGQTPTNEKLFF | TGTGCCAGCAGCCGGGGACAGACCCCAACTAATGAAAAACTGTTTTTT
TRBJ2-5 | 16 | TRBD2 | NA | TRBV28 | CASSLPLAGVGETQYF | TGTGCCAGCAGTTTGCCACTAGCGGGAGTTGGGGAGACCCAGTACTTC
TRBJ1-3 | 14 | NA | NA | TRBV29-1 | CSVDPAQTGNTIYF | TGCAGCGTCGATCCGGCGCAGACTGGAAACACCATATATTTT
TRBJ2-2 | 15 | TRBD2 | many | TRBV14 | CASSQELAGEGELFF | TGTGCCAGCAGCCAAGAACTAGCGGGAGAAGGGGAGCTGTTTTTT
TRBJ2-2 | 13 | NA | NA | TRBV7-3 | CASSEKGTGELFF | TGTGCCAGCAGCGAGAAGGGCACCGGGGAGCTGTTTTTT
TRBJ2-5 | 17 | NA | many | TRBV7-9 | CASTRREVLKRKETQYF | TGTGCCAGCACCCGAAGGGAAGTCCTTAAACGAAAAGAGACCCAGTACTTC
TRBJ2-1 | 14 | TRBD2 | NA | TRBV10-3 | CAMGAGTIDNEQFF | TGTGCCATGGGCGCCGGGACTATAGACAATGAGCAGTTCTTC
TRBJ2-7 | 15 | TRBD1 | NA | TRBV27 | CASSFTGQGIYEQYF | TGTGCCAGCAGTTTTACGGGACAGGGTATCTACGAGCAGTACTTC
TRBJ2-1 | 15 | TRBD2 | many | TRBV12-3/TRBV12-4 | CARYDRLAGDNEQFF | TGTGCCAGGTATGATCGACTAGCGGGAGACAATGAGCAGTTCTTC
TRBJ2-1 | 14 | TRBD1 | few | TRBV10-1 | CASSERTGGNEQFF | TGCGCCAGCAGTGAACGGACAGGGGGCAATGAGCAGTTCTTC
TRBJ1-2 | 15 | NA | NA | TRBV2 | CASRQTGTTNYGYTF | TGTGCCAGCAGGCAGACAGGAACTACTAACTATGGCTACACCTTC
TRBJ1-2 | 15 | TRBD1 | few | TRBV7-9 | CASSSGDRGNYGYTF | TGTGCCAGCAGCAGTGGGGACAGGGGAAACTATGGCTACACCTTC
TRBJ2-5 | 16 | TRBD2 | NA | TRBV4-1 | CASSQERDYLQETQYF | TGCGCCAGCAGCCAAGAGCGGGACTACCTTCAAGAGACCCAGTACTTC
TRBJ2-2 | 15 | TRBD2 | few | TRBV12-5 | CASGLSGSYTGELFF | TGTGCTAGTGGTTTAAGCGGGAGTTACACCGGGGAGCTGTTTTTT
TRBJ2-7 | 16 | TRBD2 | NA | TRBV28 | CASSPLLGEGIYEQYF | TGTGCCAGCAGTCCCCTTTTGGGGGAGGGTATCTACGAGCAGTACTTC
TRBJ2-3 | 16 | TRBD2 | NA | TRBV20-1 | CSASSSGRASADTQYF | TGCAGTGCTAGTAGTAGCGGGAGGGCCTCCGCAGATACGCAGTATTTT
TRBJ2-6 | 15 | TRBD1 | once | TRBV27 | CASSVQGAGANVLTF | TGTGCCAGCAGTGTGCAGGGGGCTGGGGCCAACGTCCTGACTTTC
TRBJ2-5 | 17 | TRBD1 | NA | TRBV4-1 | CASSFRSPGQDKETQYF | TGCGCCAGCAGTTTTAGGTCCCCGGGACAGGATAAAGAGACCCAGTACTTC
TRBJ2-1 | 15 | NA | few | TRBV7-8 | CASSSLATLRNEQFF | TGTGCCAGCAGCTCTCTAGCGACCTTGCGCAATGAGCAGTTCTTC
TRBJ2-2 | 15 | NA | few | TRBV15 | CATSRELRNTGELFF | TGTGCCACCAGCAGAGAACTTAGGAACACCGGGGAGCTGTTTTTT
TRBJ2-5 | 13 | NA | many | TRBV6-6 | CASSSRVEETQYF | TGTGCCAGCAGTTCCAGGGTGGAGGAGACCCAGTACTTC
TRBJ2-3 | 14 | NA | many | TRBV12-3/TRBV12-4 | CASTWGGMGDTQYF | TGTGCCAGCACCTGGGGCGGGATGGGGGATACGCAGTATTTT
TRBJ1-4 | 18 | NA | many | TRBV21-1 | CASSKSRQGYTTNEKLFF | TGTGCCAGCAGCAAAAGTAGACAGGGCTATACGACTAATGAAAAACTGTTTTTT
TRBJ2-2 | 18 | TRBD2 | NA | TRBV11-1 | CASSRTTSGGPNTGELFF | TGTGCCAGCAGCCGTACGACTAGCGGGGGTCCGAACACCGGGGAGCTGTTTTTT